The clone carrying this T cell receptor beta chain was found many times. Its matching antigen is unknown. The data stem from a study of T-cell reconstitution after alpha-beta-depleted transplantation in children. Study conclusions and caveats: The authors attributed T-cell counts and diversity one year after transplant mostly to newly produced T cells.

It was with unique molecular identifiers that the TCRbeta library was prepared. TCRdb reprocessed the PCR reads via MiXCR and lists one record per CDR3 protein. The sample has 55,000 to 70,000 distinct CDR3 sequences, roughly a tenth seen once. The V segment lost 7 bases and the J segment 8 bases; nucleotides outside the gene matches: 11. The CDR3 consists of 14 residues. The receptor comes from a boy under 18 with acute myeloid leukemia, due to receive a stem cell transplant. The rearrangement links TRBV12-3 or TRBV12-4 to TRBJ2-3, with 8 bases that match TRBD2. The specimen comprised PBMCs, sampled before TCRalphabeta/CD19-depleted stem cell transplant. CDR3 loop: CASTGAGEGFTQYF. In nucleotides, the CDR3 is TGTGCCAGCACGGGAGCGGGAGAGGGCTTTACGCAGTATTTT.